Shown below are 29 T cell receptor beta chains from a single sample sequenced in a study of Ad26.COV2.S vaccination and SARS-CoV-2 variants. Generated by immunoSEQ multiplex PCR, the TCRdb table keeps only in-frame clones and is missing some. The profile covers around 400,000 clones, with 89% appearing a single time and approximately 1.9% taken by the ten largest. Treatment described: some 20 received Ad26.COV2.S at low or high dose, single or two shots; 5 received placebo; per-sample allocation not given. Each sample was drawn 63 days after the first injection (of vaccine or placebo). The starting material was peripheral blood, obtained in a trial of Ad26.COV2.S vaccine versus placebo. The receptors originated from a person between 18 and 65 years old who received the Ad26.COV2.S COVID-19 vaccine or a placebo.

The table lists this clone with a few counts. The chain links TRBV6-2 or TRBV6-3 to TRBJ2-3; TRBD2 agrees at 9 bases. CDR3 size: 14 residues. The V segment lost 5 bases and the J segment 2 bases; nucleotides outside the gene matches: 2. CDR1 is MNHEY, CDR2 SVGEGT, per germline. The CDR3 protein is CASSRTSDTDTQYF. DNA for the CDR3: TGTGCCAGCAGTAGGACTAGCGACACAGATACGCAGTATTTT.

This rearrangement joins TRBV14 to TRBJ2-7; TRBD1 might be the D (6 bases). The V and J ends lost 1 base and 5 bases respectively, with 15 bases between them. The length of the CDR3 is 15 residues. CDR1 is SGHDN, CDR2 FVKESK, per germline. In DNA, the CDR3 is TGTGCCAGCAGCCAAGGGGACAAGGGGTGGGACGAGCAGTACTTC. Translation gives CASSQGDKGWDEQYF.

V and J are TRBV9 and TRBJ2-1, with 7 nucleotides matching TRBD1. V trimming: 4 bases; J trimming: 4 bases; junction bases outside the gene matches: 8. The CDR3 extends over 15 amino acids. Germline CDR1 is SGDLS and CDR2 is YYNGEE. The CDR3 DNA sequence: TGTGCCAGCAGCATCCGGGACAGTGTTTACAATGAGCAGTTCTTC. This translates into CASSIRDSVYNEQFF.

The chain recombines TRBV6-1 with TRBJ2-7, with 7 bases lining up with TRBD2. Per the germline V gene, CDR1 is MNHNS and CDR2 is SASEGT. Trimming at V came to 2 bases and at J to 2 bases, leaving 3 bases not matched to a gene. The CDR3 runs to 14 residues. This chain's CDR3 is CASSEPGLPYEQYF. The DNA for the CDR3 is TGTGCCAGCAGTGAACCGGGACTACCCTACGAGCAGTACTTC.

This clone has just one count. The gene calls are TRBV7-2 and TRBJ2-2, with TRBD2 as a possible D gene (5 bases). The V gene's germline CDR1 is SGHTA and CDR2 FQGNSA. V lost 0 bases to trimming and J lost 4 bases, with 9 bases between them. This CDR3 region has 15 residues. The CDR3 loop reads CASSLATTSTGELFF. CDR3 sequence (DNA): TGTGCCAGCAGCTTAGCGACTACTTCCACCGGGGAGCTGTTTTTT. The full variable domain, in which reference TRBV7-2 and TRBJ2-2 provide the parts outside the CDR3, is GAGVSQSPSNKVTEKGKDVELRCDPISGHTALYWYRQSLGQGLEFLIYFQGNSAPDKSGLPSDRFSAERTGGSVSTLTIQRTQQEDSAVYLCASSLATTSTGELFFGEGSRLTVL.

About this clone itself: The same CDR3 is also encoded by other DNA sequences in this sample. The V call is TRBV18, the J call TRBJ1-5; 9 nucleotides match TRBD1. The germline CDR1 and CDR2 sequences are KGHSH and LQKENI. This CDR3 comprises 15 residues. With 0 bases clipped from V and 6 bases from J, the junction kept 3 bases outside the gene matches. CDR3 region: CASSPPGQGIQPQHF. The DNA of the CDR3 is TGTGCCAGCTCACCACCAGGACAGGGGATTCAGCCCCAGCATTTT.

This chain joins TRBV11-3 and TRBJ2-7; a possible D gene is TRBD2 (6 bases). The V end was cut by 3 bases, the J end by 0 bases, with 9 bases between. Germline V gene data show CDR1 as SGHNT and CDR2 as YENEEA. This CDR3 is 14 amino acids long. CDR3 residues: CASSFGGTSYEQYF. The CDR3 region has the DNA TGTGCCAGCAGCTTTGGCGGGACCTCCTACGAGCAGTACTTC. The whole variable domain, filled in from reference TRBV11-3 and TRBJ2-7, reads EAGVVQSPRYKIIEKKQPVAFWCNPISGHNTLYWYLQNLGQGPELLIRYENEEAVDDSQLPKDRFSAERLKGVDSTLKIQPAELGDSAVYLCASSFGGTSYEQYFGPGTRLTVT.

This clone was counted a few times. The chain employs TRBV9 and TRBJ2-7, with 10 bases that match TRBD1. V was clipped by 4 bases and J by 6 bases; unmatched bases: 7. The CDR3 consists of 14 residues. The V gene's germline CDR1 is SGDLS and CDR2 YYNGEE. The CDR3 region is CASSLGQGMREQYF. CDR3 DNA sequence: TGTGCCAGCAGCCTGGGACAGGGGATGCGCGAGCAGTACTTC.

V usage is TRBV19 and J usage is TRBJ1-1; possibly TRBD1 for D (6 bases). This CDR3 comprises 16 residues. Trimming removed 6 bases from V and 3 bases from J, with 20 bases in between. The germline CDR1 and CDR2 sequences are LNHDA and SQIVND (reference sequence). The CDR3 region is CASRGTSRGAYTEAFF. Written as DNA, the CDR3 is TGTGCCAGTAGAGGGACGAGTAGGGGGGCTTACACTGAAGCTTTCTTT. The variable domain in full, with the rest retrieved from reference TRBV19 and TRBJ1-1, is DGGITQSPKYLFRKEGQNVTLSCEQNLNHDAMYWYRQDPGQGLRLIYYSQIVNDFQKGDIAEGYSVSREKKESFPLTVTSAQKNPTAFYLCASRGTSRGAYTEAFFGQGTRLTVV.

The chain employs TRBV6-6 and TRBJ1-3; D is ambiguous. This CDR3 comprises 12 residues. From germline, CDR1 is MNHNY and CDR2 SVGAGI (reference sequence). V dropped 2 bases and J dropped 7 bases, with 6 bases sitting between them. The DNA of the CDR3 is TGTGCCAGCAGTTACATTGGGAACACCATATATTTT. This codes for CASSYIGNTIYF.

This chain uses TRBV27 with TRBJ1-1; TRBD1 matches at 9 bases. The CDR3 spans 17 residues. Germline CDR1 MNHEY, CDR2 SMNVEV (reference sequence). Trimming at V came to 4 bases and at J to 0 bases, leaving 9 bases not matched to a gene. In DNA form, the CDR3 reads TGTGCCAGCAGTTCTATAATTGGGACAGGGCTGAACACTGAAGCTTTCTTT. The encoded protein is CASSSIIGTGLNTEAFF.

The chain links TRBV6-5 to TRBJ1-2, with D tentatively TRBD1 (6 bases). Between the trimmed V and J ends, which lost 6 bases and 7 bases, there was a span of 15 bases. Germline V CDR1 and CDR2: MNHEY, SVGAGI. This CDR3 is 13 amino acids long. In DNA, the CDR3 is TGTGCCAGCAGAACAACAGGGAGAGGTGGCTACACCTTC. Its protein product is CASRTTGRGGYTF.

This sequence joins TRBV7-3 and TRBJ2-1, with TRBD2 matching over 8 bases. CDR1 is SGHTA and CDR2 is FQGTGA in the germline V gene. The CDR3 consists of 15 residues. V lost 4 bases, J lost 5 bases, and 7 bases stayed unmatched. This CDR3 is CASSSSGSFDNEQFF. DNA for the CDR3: TGTGCCAGCAGCTCAAGCGGGAGTTTCGACAATGAGCAGTTCTTC.

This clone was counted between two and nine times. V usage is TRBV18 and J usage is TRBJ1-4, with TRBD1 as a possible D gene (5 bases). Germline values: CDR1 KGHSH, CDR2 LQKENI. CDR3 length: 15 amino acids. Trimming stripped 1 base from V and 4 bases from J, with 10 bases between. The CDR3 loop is CASSPRGGINEKLFF. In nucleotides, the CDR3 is TGTGCCAGCTCACCACGTGGGGGGATTAATGAAAAACTGTTTTTT. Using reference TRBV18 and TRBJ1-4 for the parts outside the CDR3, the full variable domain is NAGVMQNPRHLVRRRGQEARLRCSPMKGHSHVYWYRQLPEEGLKFMVYLQKENIIDESGMPKERFSAEFPKEGPSILRIQQVVRGDSAAYFCASSPRGGINEKLFFGSGTQLSVL.

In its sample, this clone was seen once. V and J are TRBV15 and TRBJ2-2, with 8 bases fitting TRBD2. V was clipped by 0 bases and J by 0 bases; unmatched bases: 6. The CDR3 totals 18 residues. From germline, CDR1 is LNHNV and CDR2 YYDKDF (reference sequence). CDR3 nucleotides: TGTGCCACCAGCAGAGATGGCCTAGCGGGCACGAACACCGGGGAGCTGTTTTTT. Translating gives CATSRDGLAGTNTGELFF. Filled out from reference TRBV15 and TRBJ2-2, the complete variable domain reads DAMVIQNPRYQVTQFGKPVTLSCSQTLNHNVMYWYQQKSSQAPKLLFHYYDKDFNNEADTPDNFQSRRPNTSFCFLDIRSPGLGDTAMYLCATSRDGLAGTNTGELFFGEGSRLTVL.

CDR3 sequence reads: CASSQEVGNQPQHF. CDR3 sequence (DNA): TGTGCCAGCAGCCAAGAGGTGGGCAATCAGCCCCAGCATTTT. J is TRBJ1-5 and V is TRBV3-1 (or the pseudogene TRBV3-2); D ambiguous. Trimming took off 0 bases at V and 2 bases at J, with 5 bases between the two ends. The CDR3 has 14 residues. Per germline, CDR1 LGHDT and CDR2 YNNKEL (reference sequence).

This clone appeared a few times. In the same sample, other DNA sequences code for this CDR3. The chain's CDR3 is CASSLRQGYEQYF. CDR3 nucleotide sequence: TGTGCCAGCAGTTTACGGCAGGGGTACGAGCAGTACTTC. This rearrangement joins TRBV27 to TRBJ2-7; a weak D match, TRBD1 (6 bases). This CDR3 region has 13 residues. The germline V gene encodes CDR1 MNHEY and CDR2 SMNVEV (reference sequence). V gave up 2 bases and J gave up 4 bases, with 9 bases separating them.

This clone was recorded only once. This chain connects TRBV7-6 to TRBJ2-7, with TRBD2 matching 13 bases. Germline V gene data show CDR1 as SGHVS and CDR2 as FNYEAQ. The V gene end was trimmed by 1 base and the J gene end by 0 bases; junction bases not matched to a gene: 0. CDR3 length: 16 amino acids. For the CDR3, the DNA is TGTGCCAGCAGCTTAGGGACTAGCGGGAGCTCCTACGAGCAGTACTTC. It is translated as CASSLGTSGSSYEQYF.

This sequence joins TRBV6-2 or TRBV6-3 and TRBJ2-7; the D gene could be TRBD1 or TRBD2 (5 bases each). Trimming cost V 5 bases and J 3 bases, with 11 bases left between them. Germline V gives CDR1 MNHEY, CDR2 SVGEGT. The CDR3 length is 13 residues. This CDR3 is CASSGGFGYEQYF. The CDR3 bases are TGTGCCAGCAGTGGGGGATTCGGCTACGAGCAGTACTTC.

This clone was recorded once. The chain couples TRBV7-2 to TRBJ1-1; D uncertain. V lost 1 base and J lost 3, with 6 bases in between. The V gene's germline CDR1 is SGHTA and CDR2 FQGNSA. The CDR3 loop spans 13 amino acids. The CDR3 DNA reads TGTGCCAGCAGCTTAGGTACCTACACTGAAGCTTTCTTT. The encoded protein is CASSLGTYTEAFF.

The CDR3 reads CSASPGTSGRSSYEQYF. The CDR3 DNA is TGCAGTGCTAGTCCCGGGACTAGCGGGAGGAGCTCCTACGAGCAGTACTTC. The chain couples TRBV20-1 to TRBJ2-7; 15 bases map to TRBD2. V lost 3 bases to trimming and J lost 0 bases; unmatched junction nucleotides: 6. Per germline, CDR1 DFQATT and CDR2 SNEGSKA (reference sequence). The CDR3 covers 17 residues.

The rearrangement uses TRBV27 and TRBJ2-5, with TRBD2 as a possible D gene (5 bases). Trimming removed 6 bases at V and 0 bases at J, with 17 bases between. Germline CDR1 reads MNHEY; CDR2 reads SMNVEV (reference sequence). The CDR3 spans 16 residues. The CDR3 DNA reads TGTGCCAGCAGCCGAATAGGACTCTGGTACCAAGAGACCCAGTACTTC. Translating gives CASSRIGLWYQETQYF.

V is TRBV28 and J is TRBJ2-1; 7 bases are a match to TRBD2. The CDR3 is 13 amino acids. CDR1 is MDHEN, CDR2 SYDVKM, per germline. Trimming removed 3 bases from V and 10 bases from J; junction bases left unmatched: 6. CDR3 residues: CASSFSTSTEQFF. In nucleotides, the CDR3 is TGTGCCAGCAGTTTCTCGACTAGCACCGAGCAGTTCTTC.

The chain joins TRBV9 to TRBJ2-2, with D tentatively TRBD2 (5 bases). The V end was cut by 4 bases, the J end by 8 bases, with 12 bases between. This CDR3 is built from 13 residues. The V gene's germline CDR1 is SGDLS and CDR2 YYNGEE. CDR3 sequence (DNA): TGTGCCAGCAGCCGGGATGCGGTAGGGGAGCTGTTTTTT. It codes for CASSRDAVGELFF.

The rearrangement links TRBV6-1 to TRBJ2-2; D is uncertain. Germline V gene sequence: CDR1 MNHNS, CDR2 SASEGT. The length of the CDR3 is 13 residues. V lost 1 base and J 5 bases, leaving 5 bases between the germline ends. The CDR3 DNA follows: TGTGCCAGCAGTGAAGACGTAACCGGGGAGCTGTTTTTT. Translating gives CASSEDVTGELFF.

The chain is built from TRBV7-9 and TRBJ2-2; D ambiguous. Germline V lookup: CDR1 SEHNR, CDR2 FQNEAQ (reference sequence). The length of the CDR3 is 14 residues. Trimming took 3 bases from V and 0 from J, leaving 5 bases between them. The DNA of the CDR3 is TGTGCCAGCAGCTTTGAGACGAACACCGGGGAGCTGTTTTTT. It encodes CASSFETNTGELFF.

This chain's CDR3 is CASSTIRLAGGRNEQFF. The DNA of the CDR3 is TGTGCCAGCAGCACGATCAGACTAGCGGGAGGGCGAAATGAGCAGTTCTTC. The rearrangement uses TRBV5-6 and TRBJ2-1, with 14 bases matching TRBD2. CDR3 size: 17 residues. V gave up 4 bases and J gave up 7 bases; unmatched junction bases: 10. The V gene's germline CDR1 is SGHDT and CDR2 YYEEEE.

CDR3 bases: TGTGCCATCACTTTGTGGGACTACCTGAACACCGGGGAGCTGTTTTTT. Its protein is CAITLWDYLNTGELFF. The J gene is TRBJ2-2, the V gene TRBV12-1; the D call TRBD2 from the table was never checked on the DNA. TRBV12-1 is assigned pseudogene status. This CDR3 region has 16 residues.

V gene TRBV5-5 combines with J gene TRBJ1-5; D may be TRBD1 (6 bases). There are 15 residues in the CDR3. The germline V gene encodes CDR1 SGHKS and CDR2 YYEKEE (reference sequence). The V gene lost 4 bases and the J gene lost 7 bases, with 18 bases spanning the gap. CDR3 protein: CASSRRGASEQPQHF. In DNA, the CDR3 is TGTGCCAGCAGCCGTCGGGGGGCGTCGGAGCAGCCCCAGCATTTT.